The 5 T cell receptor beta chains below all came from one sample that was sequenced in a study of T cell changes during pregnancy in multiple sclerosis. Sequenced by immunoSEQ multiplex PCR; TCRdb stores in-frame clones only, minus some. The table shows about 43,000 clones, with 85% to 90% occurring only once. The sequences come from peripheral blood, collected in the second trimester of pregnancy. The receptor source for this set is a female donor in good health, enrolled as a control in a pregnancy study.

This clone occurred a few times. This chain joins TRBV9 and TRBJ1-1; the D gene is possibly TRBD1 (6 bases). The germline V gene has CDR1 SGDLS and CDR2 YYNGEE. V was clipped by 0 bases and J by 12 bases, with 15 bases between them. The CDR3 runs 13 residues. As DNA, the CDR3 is TGTGCCAGCAGCGTAGCCGTAGGACAGCTGACTTTCTTT. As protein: CASSVAVGQLTFF.

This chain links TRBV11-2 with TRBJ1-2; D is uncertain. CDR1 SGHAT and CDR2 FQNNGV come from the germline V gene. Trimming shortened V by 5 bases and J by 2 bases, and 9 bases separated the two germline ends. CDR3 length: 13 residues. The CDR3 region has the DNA TGTGCCAGCAGCATGTCGGGGAACTATGGCTACACCTTC. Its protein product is CASSMSGNYGYTF.

The CDR3 sequence: CASSGWDYGLDTQYF. CDR3 bases: TGTGCCAGCAGTGGATGGGACTACGGTCTAGATACGCAGTATTTT. V gene TRBV27 combines with J gene TRBJ2-3; 7 nucleotides align to TRBD2. The CDR3 has 15 amino acids. V lost 5 bases, J lost 5 bases, and 10 bases stayed unmatched. From germline, CDR1 is MNHEY and CDR2 SMNVEV (reference sequence).

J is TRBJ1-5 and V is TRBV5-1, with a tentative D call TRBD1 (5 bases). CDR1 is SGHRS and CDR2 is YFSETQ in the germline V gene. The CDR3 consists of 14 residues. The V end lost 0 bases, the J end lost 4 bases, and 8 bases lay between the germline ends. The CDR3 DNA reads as TGCGCCAGCAGCTTGGAAGGGGTTAATCAGCCCCAGCATTTT. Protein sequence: CASSLEGVNQPQHF.

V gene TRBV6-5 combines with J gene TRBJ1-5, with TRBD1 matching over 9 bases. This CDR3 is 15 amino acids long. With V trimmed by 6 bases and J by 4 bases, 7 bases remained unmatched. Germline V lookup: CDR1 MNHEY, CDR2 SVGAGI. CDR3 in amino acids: CASRRDRERNQPQHF. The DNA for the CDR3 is TGTGCCAGCAGACGGGACAGGGAACGGAATCAGCCCCAGCATTTT.